The 18 T cell receptor beta chains presented below share a single source sample, sequenced in a study of blood T cell repertoires in COVID-19. The table came from immunoSEQ multiplex PCR; TCRdb's copy has only in-frame clones and leaves some out. The sample includes 200,000 to 300,000 clones, about four fifths of them seen just once. Sequenced input: peripheral blood. All receptors derive from a woman of 80 years or more with COVID-19, enrolled during active disease.

The V and J genes are TRBV4-1 and TRBJ2-7, with 9 bases matching TRBD1. The CDR3 spans 17 residues. J gave up 8 bases and V 1 base, and 15 bases lay outside the gene matches. Germline V gene lookup returns CDR1 MGHRA and CDR2 YSYEKL. The CDR3 here is CASSQVGTGRELSKQYF. DNA for the CDR3: TGCGCCAGCAGCCAAGTGGGGACAGGGCGCGAACTTTCGAAGCAGTACTTC.

The V call is TRBV2, the J call TRBJ2-4; 8 bases agree with TRBD1. V was pared by 3 bases and J by 4 bases, with 2 bases of the junction left unmatched. This CDR3 is built from 14 residues. From germline, CDR1 is SNHLY and CDR2 FYNNEI. In DNA form, the CDR3 reads TGTGCCAGCAGTGATCGACAGGGGAAAAACATTCAGTACTTC. This gives the protein CASSDRQGKNIQYF.

The chain has TRBV30 and TRBJ1-6; tentative D call: TRBD1 (6 bases). Germline V gene data show CDR1 as GTSNPN and CDR2 as SVGIG (reference sequence). Trimming took off 4 bases at V and 9 bases at J, with 13 bases between the two ends. The CDR3 spans 13 residues. The CDR3 protein is CAWNGGGGSPLHF. The CDR3 region has the DNA TGTGCCTGGAATGGGGGCGGGGGTTCACCCCTCCACTTT.

The chain couples TRBV5-8 to TRBJ2-7; 7 bases map to TRBD2. This CDR3 contains 13 residues. Looked up from germline, CDR1 is SGHTS and CDR2 is YDEGEE. V shed 6 bases, J shed 12 bases, and the junction held 15 bases outside the gene matches. In DNA, the CDR3 is TGTGCCAGCACCCATGGGGGGGTCGCGAGGGGGTACTTC. It specifies CASTHGGVARGYF.

The rearrangement uses TRBV27 and TRBJ1-3; D gene ambiguous. V dropped 5 bases and J dropped 3 bases, with 35 bases sitting between them. The CDR3 loop spans 22 amino acids. The V gene's germline CDR1 is MNHEY and CDR2 SMNVEV (reference sequence). CDR3 amino acids: CASSLRLTSGRRSIGDGNTIYF. As DNA, the CDR3 is TGTGCCAGCAGTCTTAGGCTTACTTCCGGGAGGAGATCCATTGGAGATGGAAACACCATATATTTT.

The gene calls are TRBV9 and TRBJ1-1; D uncertain. The CDR3 spans 13 residues. Trimming pared 3 bases from V and 8 bases from J, leaving 14 bases between. Germline V lookup: CDR1 SGDLS, CDR2 YYNGEE. In nucleotides, the CDR3 is TGTGCCAGCAGCGCCCGACGAGATAGCGAAGCTTTCTTT. Its protein is CASSARRDSEAFF. Filled out from reference TRBV9 and TRBJ1-1, the complete variable domain reads DSGVTQTPKHLITATGQRVTLRCSPRSGDLSVYWYQQSLDQGLQFLIQYYNGEERAKGNILERFSAQQFPDLHSELNLSSLELGDSALYFCASSARRDSEAFFGQGTRLTVV.

The rearrangement joins TRBV4-1 to TRBJ1-2; unclear D gene. The CDR3 is 12 residues long. Trimming took off 5 bases at V and 8 bases at J, with 12 bases between the two ends. Germline loops: CDR1 MGHRA, CDR2 YSYEKL. The CDR3 loop is CASSEGIYGYTF. In DNA form, the CDR3 reads TGCGCCAGCAGCGAGGGAATTTACGGCTACACCTTC.

This clone came up a few times. The V call is TRBV20-1, the J call TRBJ1-2, with D uncertain. Germline V lookup: CDR1 DFQATT, CDR2 SNEGSKA (reference sequence). With 0 bases removed from V and 5 bases from J, the gap between germline ends came to 4 bases. The CDR3 consists of 11 residues. The CDR3 sequence is CSARDRYGYTF. DNA of the CDR3: TGCAGTGCTAGAGATCGGTATGGCTACACCTTC.

The genes are TRBV29-1 and TRBJ2-7; 11 nucleotides match TRBD2. V trimming: 2 bases; J trimming: 5 bases; junction bases outside the gene matches: 5. This CDR3 spans 14 amino acids. Germline CDR1 reads SQVTM; CDR2 reads ANQGSEA. This CDR3 reads CSVETSGRWDEQYF. The CDR3 DNA sequence: TGCAGCGTTGAAACTAGCGGGAGATGGGACGAGCAGTACTTC.

The V and J genes are TRBV19 and TRBJ2-2, with TRBD2 matching over 8 bases. Per the germline V gene, CDR1 is LNHDA and CDR2 is SQIVND (reference sequence). The CDR3 loop spans 15 amino acids. V dropped 6 bases and J dropped 5; count of bases not matched to a gene: 8. CDR3 DNA sequence: TGTGCCAGTAGGGCCCCGGGACTAGGTACCGGGGAGCTGTTTTTT. This encodes CASRAPGLGTGELFF.

V usage is TRBV18 and J usage is TRBJ1-2; D perhaps matches TRBD1 (5 bases). There are 13 residues in the CDR3. V was clipped by 3 bases and J by 7 bases, with 12 bases between them. The germline V gene encodes CDR1 KGHSH and CDR2 LQKENI. CDR3 amino acids: CASSPAGTFGYTF. The DNA of the CDR3 is TGTGCCAGCTCACCGGCAGGGACTTTTGGCTACACCTTC.

V usage is TRBV18 and J usage is TRBJ2-3, with 12 nucleotides matching TRBD2. The CDR3 extends over 20 amino acids. With V trimmed by 5 bases and J by 2 bases, 17 bases remained unmatched. Germline assignment: CDR1 KGHSH and CDR2 LQKENI. The CDR3 sequence is CASSSQRTSGMRGATDTQYF. The DNA for the CDR3 is TGTGCCAGCTCATCTCAACGGACTAGCGGGATGAGGGGTGCCACAGATACGCAGTATTTT.

The chain uses TRBV5-6 and TRBJ1-3; D ambiguous. Germline V gene sequence: CDR1 SGHDT, CDR2 YYEEEE. CDR3 size: 13 residues. Trimming left V 5 bases short and J 0 bases short, with 6 bases between. The DNA for the CDR3 is TGTGCCAGCAGGTCCGGCTCTGGAAACACCATATATTTT. Translating gives CASRSGSGNTIYF.

The chain uses TRBV27 and TRBJ1-2, with 7 bases lining up with TRBD1. The CDR3 spans 16 residues. Per germline, CDR1 MNHEY and CDR2 SMNVEV (reference sequence). Germline trimming cut 4 bases from V and 4 bases from J; bases unmatched to any gene: 12. The CDR3 here is CASSSLTGLIGYGYTF. The CDR3 DNA sequence: TGTGCCAGCAGTTCGTTGACAGGGTTGATTGGCTATGGCTACACCTTC.

This chain connects TRBV27 to TRBJ2-3; maybe TRBD2 (5 bases). Germline V gene sequence: CDR1 MNHEY, CDR2 SMNVEV (reference sequence). The CDR3 consists of 18 residues. V was cut by 6 bases and J by 1 base, with 23 bases left in between. In nucleotides, the CDR3 is TGTGCCAGCAGCTGGGCATCCGGACGACTAAGAGGCACAGATACGCAGTATTTT. This translates into CASSWASGRLRGTDTQYF.

This clone was counted a single time. Compared with germline, one end of the junction differs, possibly owing to a read error. This chain connects TRBV15 to TRBJ1-1, with TRBD1 matching 8 bases. Germline V gene lookup returns CDR1 LNHNV and CDR2 YYDKDF (reference sequence). The CDR3 covers 12 residues. The CDR3: CATSRDRDRIIF. The CDR3 bases are TGTGCCACCAGCAGAGACCGGGACAGGATTATCTTT.

This clone has a handful of counts. The rearrangement uses TRBV5-5 and TRBJ2-1; 10 nucleotides align to TRBD1. This CDR3 is built from 15 residues. Germline V gene data show CDR1 as SGHKS and CDR2 as YYEKEE (reference sequence). Trimming at V came to 2 bases and at J to 8 bases, leaving 7 bases not matched to a gene. The chain's CDR3 is CASSFDRGRIDEQFF. As DNA, the CDR3 is TGTGCCAGCAGCTTCGACAGGGGGCGCATAGATGAGCAGTTCTTC.

V and J are TRBV20-1 and TRBJ1-2; D unresolved. The CDR3 has 11 residues. Per the germline V gene, CDR1 is DFQATT and CDR2 is SNEGSKA (reference sequence). Trimming removed 4 bases from V and 2 bases from J, with 5 bases in between. The CDR3 region is CSAKQNYGYTF. CDR3 bases: TGCAGTGCTAAACAGAACTATGGCTACACCTTC.